Sequencing of this T cell receptor beta chain was carried out in a study of T cell repertoires in cytomegalovirus infection. The V gene lost 6 bases and the J gene lost 5 bases, with 13 bases spanning the gap. Germline V lookup: CDR1 MDHEN, CDR2 SYDVKM. The CDR3 sequence is 13 residues long. This clonotype appeared a few times. Its matching antigen is unknown. Each CDR3 protein gets one entry after TCRdb re-called the reads with MiXCR. The sample has tens of thousands of distinct CDR3 sequences; around 40% are singletons. The source was CD8+ T cells from cultured PBMCs, collected from culture after CMV antigen stimulation. This chain links TRBV28 with TRBJ1-2; a possible D gene is TRBD1 (5 bases). This TCR derives from a human donor in good health (CMV status not recorded). Some clones in this sample may be carry-over from other donors' samples. The CDR3 sequence: CASSGGTLYGYTF. CDR3 coding DNA: TGTGCCAGCAGCGGGGGTACACTATATGGCTACACCTTC.